This T cell receptor beta chain was observed in a study of T-cell memory formation after mild COVID-19. Overall study: Among the donors, TCR clusters were largely specific to each donor.

In this sample, this clonotype turned up a few times. Its antigen is as yet unknown. TCRdb called the 5' RACE reads again in MiXCR, with one record for every CDR3 protein. The sample contains under 700,000 distinct CDR3 sequences, roughly 20% of which appear only once. General study findings and limits: For second-wave clones that peaked at day 37, SARS-CoV-2 specificity went unverified. CD4/CD8 balance characterized clones contracting day 15 to 85, and CD4+ skew characterized later expanders. Cross-reactive memory appears to have joined, as suggested by some responding clones showing up in pre-infection memory.

The CDR3 has 17 residues. The V gene's germline CDR1 is LGHDT and CDR2 YNNKEL (reference sequence). The V gene end was trimmed by 3 bases and the J gene end by 4 bases; junction bases not matched to a gene: 10. Sequencing was performed on PBMCs or a T cell subset sorted from them (not recorded which). This chain links TRBV3-1 with TRBJ2-2; 8 bases align to TRBD2. The TCR comes from an adult woman who had mild COVID-19 (a few samples of this study predate the infection). Cell type and time point are not known. CDR3 in DNA: TGTGCCAGCAGCCATTGGGCGGGAGGTGCAGGCACCGGGGAGCTGTTTTTT. As protein: CASSHWAGGAGTGELFF.